One TCR beta chain is described in this entry. There is no known antigen for this receptor. No much larger clone exists at a distance of one base, and base qualities are not known. In the germline V gene, CDR1 corresponds to SGHAT and CDR2 to FQNNGV. From V the trimming removes 2 bases and from J it removes 5 bases, while the gene matches leave 7 bases of the junction unaccounted for. The CDR3 measures 15 amino acids from cysteine to phenylalanine. Of all the DNA, just the CDR3 is kept, 45 bases in frame from base 1. The data derive from a study of cytomegalovirus exposure and HLA in healthy donors (dated by TCRdb to the late 2010s). Notes on the research overall: An earlier analysis of a few hundred of the donors reported 276 Gb of sequence data and about 120 million unique TCR beta sequences obtained from about 180 million T cells. Roughly 5 DR-DQ haplotypes were treated as single units for association and clustering because of strong linkage in the cohort. Rather than using new phenotypic data, the later analysis identified candidate immune exposures from TCR beta sequences and from how often those sequences occurred across donors. Among about 410 genotyped donors of the cohort, an average of roughly 230,000 unique TCR beta nucleotide sequences was sequenced per donor, of which about 18% were non-productive. A later analysis re-analyzed previously published TCR beta repertoires from 666 donors and added high-resolution HLA genotyping to study TCR occurrence patterns. Typing coverage varied by locus: 629-630 donors for A, B, C, DRB1 and DQB1; some 520 for DQA1; around 570 for DPA1; approximately 450 for DPB1. Besides the first cohort of roughly 700 subjects, a separate validation cohort made up of 90 to 150 different subjects was used. Donor age, sex, ethnicity and CMV serostatus were collected together with the repertoire data. Using immunosequencing, the study profiled T cell repertoires from around 680 subjects and related those repertoires to cytomegalovirus serostatus. Every discovery cohort repertoire had been produced on one sequencing platform. An early release that covered about 640 HLA-typed donors contained around 330 gigabases of sequencing data and some 87 million unique TCR sequences. A later genetic analysis took genome-wide SNP genotypes for about three fifths of the roughly 670 donors and used that subset as a discovery cohort. The study was designed to test whether signatures of past pathogen exposure could be identified by cataloging public T cell receptors. Both class I and class II loci were covered by HLA typing, at four-digit resolution. The genetic ancestry cluster associated with self-reported Caucasian donors included about 81% of the 398 genotyped donors. High-throughput TCR immunosequencing, statistical association of individual TCRs with disease status, and machine learning were combined to predict cytomegalovirus infection status. An earlier analysis of 500 to 650 of the donors applied high-throughput TCR beta sequencing to assess whether each TCR beta V gene segment acted as functional or pseudogenic. Study-wide conclusions, independent of this receptor: A later genetic analysis reported fewer N-insertions in productive TCRs among donors in an Asian-associated ancestry cluster than the roughly 620-donor mean. Most CMV-associated TCR beta chains appeared to be HLA-restricted in a later analysis, and the HLA associations seemed to be driven largely by CMV exposure. It was suggested by the authors that the approach could potentially be generalized to other disease states and immunological phenotypes. At a false discovery rate of 0.05, a later analysis linked about 16,000 TCR beta sequences to specific HLA alleles. This cohort had only TCR beta chains sequenced, and the lack of alpha or paired-chain data limited which features could be detected. In vitro tests confirmed that a few of the cytomegalovirus-associated TCR beta chains recognize cytomegalovirus antigens. Cytomegalovirus status was reported to be diagnosed by the classifier with high specificity and sensitivity in both the original and validation cohorts. A total of roughly 160 TCR beta chains were listed by the study as associated with cytomegalovirus. Roughly uniform sequencing depth across donors was assumed in presence/absence analyses, although this assumption may not hold. Across donors, most TCR sequences were observed very rarely, whereas some public TCRs were present in many individuals. Fewer than 20 rarely observed V segments, including chromosome 9 orphons, were excluded from the earlier analysis of about 600 of the donors because counts were too low. A later analysis found that TCR association rates varied across HLA loci, with DRB1 alleles showing the most associated TCRs and HLA-C alleles the fewest. A cluster of highly shared sequence variants was judged likely to represent a technical artifact of the sequencing pipeline. A later genetic analysis associated a missense DCLRE1C variant with V-gene and J-gene trimming of TCR beta chains, and an independent cohort replicated the association. In an earlier analysis of several hundred of the donors, most TCR beta V segments were observed in productive rearrangements about 90% or about 30% of the time, broadly matching IMGT annotations. Some IMGT-functional V segments, including TRBV6-2 and TRBV6-3, could not be told apart with the 87-base-pair reads, so those segments were excluded. Because some donors lacked HLA typing at each locus, the association tests relied only on the typed subset. Assigning TCR associations to individual alleles was difficult when HLA alleles, especially DR and DQ, strongly co-occurred. A later analysis reported that several top co-occurrence clusters appeared linked to parvovirus B19, influenza, CMV and Epstein-Barr virus. A further reported finding was that TCR beta sequences accurately predicted the HLA-A and HLA-B alleles for most subjects in the first cohort. CMV serostatus was the only immune exposure information available for the cohort. Linkage disequilibrium might explain the correlated functional status among segregating V segments, but an unknown experimental factor could not be excluded. In a later analysis, HLA-associated TCR beta chains were found to be more clonally expanded and to have lower generation probabilities than equally common non-associated chains.

Library prep was done by the immunoSEQ multiplex PCR assay. For the multiplex PCR, a mixture combining 60 forward primers for TCR Vbeta segments and 13 reverse primers for TCR Jbeta segments was used. The CDR3 region of rearranged TCR beta genes was amplified from genomic DNA with a multiplex PCR assay. Amplified TCR beta libraries were sequenced as 87-base-pair reads on the Illumina HiSeq System. The authors' analysis ran thus. A later analysis counted tens of millions of unique TCR beta chains across the 640 or so repertoires, and roughly 9.9 million of these chains were shared by at least two donors. A nearest-neighbor algorithm error-corrected the raw reads and collapsed the reads into unique sequences, merging closely related sequences to remove PCR and sequencing errors. V, D and J gene segments were assigned by aligning CDR3 sequences to IMGT reference sequences. For a sequence to be retained, at least a six-nucleotide match to both a V gene segment and a J gene segment was required. Rearrangements were classified as productive when the CDR3 lacked stop codons and remained in frame with V and J, and all other rearrangements were classified as non-productive. Following IMGT convention, CDR3 was defined as the stretch from the second conserved V-encoded cysteine up to the conserved J-encoded phenylalanine. The earlier analysis of some 600 of the donors excluded sequences that lacked an unambiguous match to a single V gene segment. In an earlier analysis of some 590 of the donors, a V segment was called functional when productive rearrangements were above 56.7%, and segregating when the standard deviation between donors exceeded 5%. To diagnose cytomegalovirus status from the catalog of TCR beta chain sequences, a statistical classification framework was built. In a later analysis, V and J genes were assigned by comparing TCR nucleotide sequences against IMGT/GENE-DB human TR gene sequences. In a later analysis, CDR3 sequences and most-parsimonious VDJ recombination scenarios were assigned using the TCRdist pipeline. In a later analysis, every TCR beta chain was defined by the combination of its CDR3 amino acid sequence and its V-gene family, and reads without a unique V-gene family were dropped. A later analysis removed 450 to 600 highly shared, low-generation-probability nucleotide sequences to deal with suspected cross-contamination and a sequencing artifact. For each public chain, a later analysis derived a clonal expansion index from normalized ranks of inferred template counts within each repertoire. In a later analysis, generation probabilities were computed using a VDJ recombination model fitted to out-of-frame rearrangements, and the results were checked against IGoR. In a later analysis, hypergeometric tests were used to score TCR-TCR, TCR-HLA and TCR-CMV co-occurrence, with a repertoire-size bias correction applied to TCR pairs. In a later analysis, false discovery rates were estimated by permuting HLA or CMV assignments 20 times. In a later analysis, co-occurring TCRs were grouped using DBSCAN, and TCRdist sequence similarity was added for clustering within HLA-allele-positive subsets. Repertoires with fewer than 30,000 or more than 120,000 public chains, plus five repertoires with anomalous nucleotide sharing, were excluded from co-occurrence clustering. As stored in TCRdb, this immuneACCESS dataset retains in-frame rearrangements with V and J assigned. A fraction of the clones does not appear; measured against another copy, unresolved V genes explain less than half of the discrepancy, and the remainder lacks a known reason. Clone size and V and J calls were adopted from that table, with D and trimming inferred from the DNA. The sample contains about 140,000 clones, around four fifths of them found a single time. Together, the top ten hold 1.4% to 1.5% of the sample.

The cohort comprised hundreds of healthy bone marrow donors. All cohort members were sampled while nominally healthy, although unrecorded immune exposures were likely present. The donor tested CMV seropositive and was one of the 289 seropositive cohort members. Each donor provided a peripheral blood sample, and peripheral blood mononuclear cells were used for TCR beta sequencing. Genomic DNA was extracted from the blood cell samples with the Qiagen DNeasy Blood Extraction Kit. Material: PBMCs. The sequence is built from TRBV11-2 and TRBJ2-5; TRBD2 matches 8 bases in the middle. The sequence derives from a man younger than 40 in good health and CMV-seropositive. The CDR3 region: CASSLSGGIWETQYF. The DNA sequence is as follows: TGTGCCAGCAGCTTATCGGGGGGGATATGGGAGACCCAGTACTTC.